Presented here are 24 T cell receptor beta chains from one specimen sequenced in a study of post-analysis software for immune sequencing data. Study-wide results and limits: With TRBV5-6, TRBV5-1 and TRBV20-1 included, several TRBV segments were more frequent in patients than in controls.

Their target antigens are unknown. Unique molecular identifiers had been added to the TCR beta cDNA libraries. TCRdb processed the PCR reads anew with MiXCR; each CDR3 protein has one entry. The sample contains over 700,000 distinct CDR3 sequences, 30% of which appear only once. The sequenced sample consisted of blood. The receptor set was obtained from a girl between 5 and 17 years old with multiple sclerosis.

The gene calls are TRBV7-9 and TRBJ2-2; D unclear. V gave up 5 bases and J gave up 7 bases, with 11 bases separating them. Germline V CDR1 and CDR2: SEHNR, FQNEAQ (reference sequence). CDR3 length: 13 amino acids. CDR3 nucleotide sequence: TGTGCCAGCAGCCAGGCGGTAGGCGGGGAGCTGTTTTTT. It encodes CASSQAVGGELFF.

This clonotype was counted at least ten times. This chain uses TRBV6-5 with TRBJ2-7; D gene unclear. CDR3 size: 14 residues. Germline CDR1 and CDR2: MNHEY and SVGAGI. Trimming removed 5 bases from V and 1 base from J, with 12 bases in between. The DNA for the CDR3 is TGTGCCAGCAGTCCCTTGGGCGGTTCCTACGAGCAGTACTTC. This encodes CASSPLGGSYEQYF.

This rearrangement joins TRBV20-1 to TRBJ1-2; D gene ambiguous. The CDR3 length is 13 residues. The V and J ends lost 2 bases and 1 base respectively, with 8 bases between them. Germline CDR1 is DFQATT and CDR2 is SNEGSKA (reference sequence). The CDR3 is CSARTASNYGYTF. In nucleotides, the CDR3 is TGCAGTGCTAGAACCGCGAGTAACTATGGCTACACCTTC.

This clonotype has just a few counts. J is TRBJ1-5 and V is TRBV7-8; no clear D. V lost 5 bases and J 5 bases, leaving 19 bases between the germline ends. CDR1 SGHVS and CDR2 FQNEAQ come from the germline V gene. The CDR3 extends over 16 amino acids. The CDR3 bases are TGTGCCAGCAGCCCGGTGAGGGAGGGAGGCCATCAGCCCCAGCATTTT. Protein sequence: CASSPVREGGHQPQHF.

The rearrangement links TRBV20-1 to TRBJ2-3; TRBD2 matches 8 bases. Germline V CDR1 and CDR2: DFQATT, SNEGSKA (reference sequence). The V and J ends lost 1 base and 5 bases, in that order; junction bases with no gene match: 8. The CDR3 runs to 15 residues. The DNA for the CDR3 is TGCAGTGCTAGAGTAGGCGGGGGGTTCAGAGATACGCAGTATTTT. Its protein is CSARVGGGFRDTQYF.

The rearrangement uses TRBV7-2 and TRBJ2-4, with D maybe TRBD2 (6 bases). Germline V CDR1 and CDR2: SGHTA, FQGNSA. The CDR3 totals 16 residues. V dropped 1 base and J dropped 6 bases, with 16 bases sitting between them. CDR3 in DNA: TGTGCCAGCAGCTTAGTCGGAGGGGCCGCGGGAAACATTCAGTACTTC. This gives the protein CASSLVGGAAGNIQYF.

The rearrangement joins TRBV7-2 to TRBJ2-7; D not resolved. The germline V and J ends were trimmed by 5 bases and 0 bases, with 11 bases remaining between them. CDR1 and CDR2 (germline): SGHTA, FQGNSA. The CDR3 spans 14 residues. CDR3 DNA sequence: TGTGCCAGCAGCCCCGCCTTCAGCTCCTACGAGCAGTACTTC. As protein: CASSPAFSSYEQYF. The full variable domain, with the rest looked up from reference TRBV7-2 and TRBJ2-7, is GAGVSQSPSNKVTEKGKDVELRCDPISGHTALYWYRQSLGQGLEFLIYFQGNSAPDKSGLPSDRFSAERTGGSVSTLTIQRTQQEDSAVYLCASSPAFSSYEQYFGPGTRLTVT.

The V call is TRBV6-2 or TRBV6-3, the J call TRBJ2-3; D not resolved. V lost 7 bases to trimming and J lost 5 bases, with 10 bases between them. Germline V gene sequence: CDR1 MNHEY, CDR2 SVGEGT. The CDR3 is made up of 12 amino acids. This CDR3 is CASIGSKDTQYF. The CDR3 coding sequence is TGTGCCAGCATTGGGTCGAAAGATACGCAGTATTTT.

This clonotype was seen only a few times. V usage is TRBV11-2 and J usage is TRBJ1-2; D gene unclear. V was clipped by 5 bases and J by 5 bases, with 21 bases between them. The CDR3 covers 16 residues. CDR1 and CDR2 from the germline V gene are SGHAT and FQNNGV. The CDR3 is CASSTEGGTPLYGYTF. Here the CDR3 DNA reads TGTGCCAGCAGCACCGAGGGCGGAACCCCCCTTTATGGCTACACCTTC.

J is TRBJ1-6 and V is TRBV9; TRBD1 aligns across 10 bases. This CDR3 comprises 15 residues. Germline V gene sequence: CDR1 SGDLS, CDR2 YYNGEE. V lost 4 bases and J lost 5; bases outside the gene matches: 3. The CDR3 DNA sequence: TGTGCCAGCAGCACGGGACAGGGGAATAATTCACCCCTCCACTTT. This gives the protein CASSTGQGNNSPLHF.

This clonotype has only a few counts. The CDR3 DNA is TGTGCCAGCAGTTACTCGGATAGAAACTACGAGCAGTACTTC. Its protein product is CASSYSDRNYEQYF. This chain joins TRBV6-5 and TRBJ2-7; unclear D gene. V gave up 0 bases and J gave up 3 bases, with 9 bases separating them. CDR3 size: 14 residues. Germline V gene data show CDR1 as MNHEY and CDR2 as SVGAGI.

Comments on this clonotype: No DNA is shown, since the ends of the CDR3 on it are uncertain; the CDR3 is the one TCRdb lists. This chain links TRBV6-1 with TRBJ2-4; the table assigns TRBD1, which was not confirmed against the DNA. The V gene's germline CDR1 is MNHNS and CDR2 SASEGT. The CDR3 is made up of 15 amino acids, end residues included. The CDR3 sequence: CASSEVGQGAWGWYF.

The V call is TRBV6-1, the J call TRBJ2-6, with 8 bases aligning to TRBD1. The CDR3 is made up of 18 amino acids. Trimming cost V 5 bases and J 0 bases; bases outside gene matches: 9. In germline, CDR1 is MNHNS, CDR2 SASEGT. CDR3 loop: CASSPRAGGLSGANVLTF. The CDR3 coding sequence is TGTGCCAGCAGTCCTCGCGCAGGGGGCCTCTCTGGGGCCAACGTCCTGACTTTC.

The chain combines TRBV7-8 with TRBJ2-7; TRBD1 aligns across 8 bases. There are 14 residues in the CDR3. Germline CDR1 reads SGHVS; CDR2 reads FQNEAQ. V lost 7 bases and J lost 3; bases outside the gene matches: 8. CDR3 residues: CASTERGQGYEQYF. The CDR3 DNA reads TGTGCCAGCACGGAACGCGGACAGGGCTACGAGCAGTACTTC.

The CDR3 is CASSPGQIPYGYTF. DNA of the CDR3: TGTGCCAGCAGTCCCGGACAGATTCCCTATGGCTACACCTTC. The chain recombines TRBV28 with TRBJ1-2, with a tentative D call TRBD1 (6 bases). Per germline, CDR1 MDHEN and CDR2 SYDVKM. Trimming removed 5 bases from V and 4 bases from J, with 14 bases in between. This CDR3 is built from 14 residues.

This sequence joins TRBV11-2 and TRBJ2-1, with D tentatively TRBD1 (6 bases). This CDR3 is 15 amino acids long. CDR1 is SGHAT and CDR2 is FQNNGV in the germline V gene. V was clipped by 6 bases and J by 4 bases, with 16 bases between them. The CDR3 nucleotides read TGTGCCAGCAGGCGACAGGCTCAAGAATACAATGAGCAGTTCTTC. Its protein is CASRRQAQEYNEQFF.

The chain is built from TRBV20-1 and TRBJ2-5; TRBD1 or TRBD2 may be the D gene (5 bases each). From germline, CDR1 is DFQATT and CDR2 SNEGSKA (reference sequence). V lost 6 bases, J lost 2 bases, and 16 bases lay in between. The CDR3 has 14 residues. In nucleotides, the CDR3 is TGCAGTGCCCCGGGACGGCAGATTCAAGAGACCCAGTACTTC. This encodes CSAPGRQIQETQYF.

The chain joins TRBV15 to TRBJ1-5; D unresolved. Germline V lookup: CDR1 LNHNV, CDR2 YYDKDF (reference sequence). This CDR3 is 12 amino acids long. V was trimmed by 0 bases and J by 7 bases, leaving 4 bases between them. The DNA of the CDR3 is TGTGCCACCAGCAGAGATATCCAGCCCCAGCATTTT. Its translation is CATSRDIQPQHF.

CDR3 in DNA: TGTGCCAGCAGCACTACCGGGAGGGCGAAAGATACGCAGTATTTT. This translates into CASSTTGRAKDTQYF. The J gene is TRBJ2-3, the V gene TRBV28, with TRBD2 matching 8 bases. This CDR3 is 15 amino acids long. The junction had 10 bases not matched to a gene; V was cut back by 6 bases and J by 5 bases. CDR1 and CDR2 (germline): MDHEN, SYDVKM.

The chain joins TRBV7-9 to TRBJ1-5; no clear D. This CDR3 has 14 residues. The germline V and J ends were trimmed by 3 bases and 4 bases, with 10 bases remaining between them. CDR1 and CDR2 (germline): SEHNR, FQNEAQ (reference sequence). The CDR3 region is CASSLGGDNQPQHF. The CDR3 DNA reads as TGTGCCAGCAGCTTGGGTGGGGATAATCAGCCCCAGCATTTT.

The CDR3 region is CASSHRGRQNIQYF. The CDR3 nucleotides read TGTGCCAGCAGCCACCGGGGCCGCCAAAACATTCAGTACTTC. The chain has TRBV3-1 and TRBJ2-4; D possibly matches TRBD1 or TRBD2 (5 bases each). Germline V CDR1 and CDR2: LGHDT, YNNKEL (reference sequence). The CDR3 loop spans 14 amino acids. Trimming cost V 3 bases and J 5 bases, with 11 bases left between them.

V gene TRBV24-1 combines with J gene TRBJ2-5; TRBD1 is a possible D gene (5 bases). The CDR3 is 18 residues long. In germline, CDR1 is KGHDR, CDR2 SFDVKD. Trimming took 1 base from V and 2 from J, leaving 19 bases between them. CDR3 sequence (DNA): TGTGCCACCAGTGATTTCCCTATACAGGACCCAGGTCAAGAGACCCAGTACTTC. Translating it yields CATSDFPIQDPGQETQYF.

The CDR3 nucleotides read TGTGCCAGTTCATCCTATAACCGGGACAGGGTATACAATGAGCAGTTCTTC. Translated, it gives CASSSYNRDRVYNEQFF. The chain recombines TRBV18 with TRBJ2-1; 9 bases fit TRBD1. Germline CDR1 is KGHSH and CDR2 is LQKENI. With V trimmed by 9 bases and J by 4 bases, 16 bases remained unmatched. This CDR3 is built from 17 residues.

This clonotype showed up many times. The chain joins TRBV10-3 to TRBJ2-7; tentative D call: TRBD1 (6 bases). Germline CDR1 ENHRY, CDR2 SYGVKD. The CDR3 totals 14 residues. V was pared by 11 bases and J by 0 bases, with 17 bases between. The CDR3 region has the DNA TGTGCCTCCGGCCGGACAGCCAGCTCCTACGAGCAGTACTTC. Translation gives CASGRTASSYEQYF.